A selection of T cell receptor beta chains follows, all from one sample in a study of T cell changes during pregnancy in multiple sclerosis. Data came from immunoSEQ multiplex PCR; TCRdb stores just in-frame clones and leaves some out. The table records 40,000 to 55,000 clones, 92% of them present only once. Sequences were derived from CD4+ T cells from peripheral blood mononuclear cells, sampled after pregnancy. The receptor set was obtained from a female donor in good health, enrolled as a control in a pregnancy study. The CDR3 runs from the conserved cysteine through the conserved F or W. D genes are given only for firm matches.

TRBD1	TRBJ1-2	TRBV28	CATASTGVGYTF	TGTGCCACCGCGTCAACAGGGGTTGGCTACACCTTC
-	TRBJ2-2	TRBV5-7	CASREGAGELFF	TGTGCCAGCAGGGAAGGGGCCGGGGAGCTGTTTTTT
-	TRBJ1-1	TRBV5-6	CASSLGGWDTEAFF	TGTGCCAGCAGCCTCGGAGGGTGGGACACTGAAGCTTTCTTT
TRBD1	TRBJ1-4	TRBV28	CASSGQATNEKLFF	TGTGCCAGCAGCGGACAGGCGACTAATGAAAAACTGTTTTTT
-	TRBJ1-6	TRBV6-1	CASKIRQNSPLHF	TGTGCCAGCAAAATAAGACAGAATTCACCCCTCCACTTT
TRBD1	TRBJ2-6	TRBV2	CASSRDRASGANVLTF	TGTGCCAGCAGTCGGGACAGGGCCTCTGGGGCCAACGTCCTGACTTTC
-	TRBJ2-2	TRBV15	CATATSLGSGELFF	TGTGCCACCGCGACTAGTCTAGGATCTGGGGAGCTGTTTTTT
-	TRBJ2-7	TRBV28	CASSSGRLYEQYF	TGTGCCAGCAGCTCCGGCAGACTCTACGAGCAGTACTTC
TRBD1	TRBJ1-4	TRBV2	CASNPAPGQGDDNEKLFF	TGTGCCAGCAATCCCGCGCCGGGACAGGGGGATGATAATGAAAAACTGTTTTTT
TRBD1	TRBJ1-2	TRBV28	CASRPIRGSVRGYTF	TGTGCCAGCAGACCTATCAGGGGGTCGGTCCGTGGCTACACCTTC
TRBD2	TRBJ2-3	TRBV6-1	CASSEGPLAGGPFSTDTQYF	TGTGCCAGCAGTGAAGGGCCGTTGGCGGGGGGCCCCTTTAGCACAGATACGCAGTATTTT
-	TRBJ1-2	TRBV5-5	CASSLLRDKGYTF	TGTGCCAGCAGCTTGTTGAGGGATAAAGGCTACACCTTC
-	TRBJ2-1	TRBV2	CASSEAQLVVEQDEQFF	TGTGCCAGCAGTGAAGCTCAACTCGTCGTTGAACAGGATGAGCAGTTCTTC
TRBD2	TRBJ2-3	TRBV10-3	CAISPRTSGKGDTQYF	TGTGCCATCTCCCCGAGGACTAGCGGGAAAGGGGATACGCAGTATTTT
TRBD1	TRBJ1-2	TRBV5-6	CASSYSGGARGAYGYTF	TGTGCCAGCAGCTACTCAGGGGGCGCACGGGGTGCCTATGGCTACACCTTC
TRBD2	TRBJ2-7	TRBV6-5	CASKFGTSSYEQYF	TGTGCCAGCAAATTCGGGACTAGCTCCTACGAGCAGTACTTC
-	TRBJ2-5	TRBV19	CASSPGAQGQETQYF	TGTGCCAGTAGTCCGGGTGCGCAGGGCCAAGAGACCCAGTACTTC
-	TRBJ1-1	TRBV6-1	CASSGRVGNTEAFF	TGTGCCAGCAGCGGGAGGGTTGGGAACACTGAAGCTTTCTTT
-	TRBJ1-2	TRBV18	CASESWVDEGRGYTF	TGTGCCAGCGAGAGCTGGGTGGACGAGGGGAGGGGCTACACCTTC
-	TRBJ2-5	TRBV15	CATSRAPGETQYF	TGTGCCACCAGCAGAGCCCCCGGAGAGACCCAGTACTTC
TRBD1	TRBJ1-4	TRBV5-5	CASTSQGQVNEKLFF	TGTGCCAGCACCAGCCAGGGACAGGTTAATGAAAAACTGTTTTTT
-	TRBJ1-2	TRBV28	CASRGAANYGYTF	TGTGCCAGCAGGGGCGCAGCTAACTATGGCTACACCTTC
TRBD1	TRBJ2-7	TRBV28	CAGKTQGADSYEQYF	TGTGCCGGAAAGACACAGGGGGCAGACTCCTACGAGCAGTACTTC
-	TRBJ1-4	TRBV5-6	CASSLSGATNEKLFF	TGTGCCAGCAGCTTGTCGGGGGCAACTAATGAAAAACTGTTTTTT
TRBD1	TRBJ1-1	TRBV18	CASSHSTGSAFF	TGTGCCAGCTCACACTCGACAGGGTCGGCTTTCTTT
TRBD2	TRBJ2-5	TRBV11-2	CASSLTSGGRKTQYF	TGTGCCAGCAGCTTGACCTCGGGGGGGCGGAAGACCCAGTACTTC
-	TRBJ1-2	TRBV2	CASSEYRRKPGYTF	TGTGCCAGCAGTGAATACAGGCGTAAACCGGGCTACACCTTC
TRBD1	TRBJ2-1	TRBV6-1	CASSLYRGYNEQFF	TGTGCCAGCAGCTTATACAGGGGCTACAATGAGCAGTTCTTC
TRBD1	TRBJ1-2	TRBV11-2	CASSLGQGAKYGYTF	TGTGCCAGCAGCTTAGGACAGGGAGCAAAATATGGCTACACCTTC